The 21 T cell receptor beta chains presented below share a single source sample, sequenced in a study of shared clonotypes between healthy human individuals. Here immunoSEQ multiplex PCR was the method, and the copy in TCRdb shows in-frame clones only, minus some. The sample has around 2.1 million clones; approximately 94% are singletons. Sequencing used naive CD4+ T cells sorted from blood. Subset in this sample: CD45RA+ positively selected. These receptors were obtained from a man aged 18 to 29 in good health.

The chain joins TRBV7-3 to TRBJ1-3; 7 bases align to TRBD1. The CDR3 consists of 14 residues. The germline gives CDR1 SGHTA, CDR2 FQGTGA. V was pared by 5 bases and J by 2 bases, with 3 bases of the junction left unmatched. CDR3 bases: TGTGCCAGCAGCCCAGGGGGAGCTGGAAACACCATATATTTT. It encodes CASSPGGAGNTIYF.

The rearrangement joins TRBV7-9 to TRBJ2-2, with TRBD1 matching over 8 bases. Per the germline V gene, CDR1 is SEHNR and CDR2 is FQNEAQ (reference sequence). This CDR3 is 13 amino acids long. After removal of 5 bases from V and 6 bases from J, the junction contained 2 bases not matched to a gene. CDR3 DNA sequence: TGTGCCAGCAGCATACAGGGGGCCGGGGAGCTGTTTTTT. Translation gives CASSIQGAGELFF.

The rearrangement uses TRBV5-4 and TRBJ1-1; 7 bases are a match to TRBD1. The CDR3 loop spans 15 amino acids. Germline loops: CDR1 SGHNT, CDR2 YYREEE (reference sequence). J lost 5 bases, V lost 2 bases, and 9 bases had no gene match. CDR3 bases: TGTGCCAGCAGCTTACAGGGGCGAAGGGGTACTGAAGCTTTCTTT. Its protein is CASSLQGRRGTEAFF.

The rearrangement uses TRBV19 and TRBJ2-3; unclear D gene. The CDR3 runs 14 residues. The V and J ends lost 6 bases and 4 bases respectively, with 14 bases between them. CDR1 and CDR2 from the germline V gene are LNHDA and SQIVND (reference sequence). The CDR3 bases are TGTGCCAGTAGCCTTAGGACGTTACCAGATACGCAGTATTTT. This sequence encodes CASSLRTLPDTQYF. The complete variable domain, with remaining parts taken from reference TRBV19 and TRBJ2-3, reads DGGITQSPKYLFRKEGQNVTLSCEQNLNHDAMYWYRQDPGQGLRLIYYSQIVNDFQKGDIAEGYSVSREKKESFPLTVTSAQKNPTAFYLCASSLRTLPDTQYFGPGTRLTVL.

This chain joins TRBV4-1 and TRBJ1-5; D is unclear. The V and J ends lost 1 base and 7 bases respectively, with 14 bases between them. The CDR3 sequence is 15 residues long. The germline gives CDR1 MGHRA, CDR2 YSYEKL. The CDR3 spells CASSQVFARNQPQHF. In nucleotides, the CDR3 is TGCGCCAGCAGCCAAGTTTTTGCTAGAAACCAGCCCCAGCATTTT.

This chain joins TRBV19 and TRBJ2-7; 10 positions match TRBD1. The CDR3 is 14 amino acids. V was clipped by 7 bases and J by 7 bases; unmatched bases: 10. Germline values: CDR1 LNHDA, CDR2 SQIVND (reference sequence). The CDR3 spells CASTSGGQGQEQYF. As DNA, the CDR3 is TGTGCCAGTACCTCCGGGGGACAGGGGCAAGAGCAGTACTTC.

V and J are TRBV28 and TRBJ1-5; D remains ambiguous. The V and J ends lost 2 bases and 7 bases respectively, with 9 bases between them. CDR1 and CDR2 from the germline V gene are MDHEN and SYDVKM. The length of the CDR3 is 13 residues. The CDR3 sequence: CASSLRYQQPQHF. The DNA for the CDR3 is TGTGCCAGCAGTTTAAGGTACCAACAGCCCCAGCATTTT.

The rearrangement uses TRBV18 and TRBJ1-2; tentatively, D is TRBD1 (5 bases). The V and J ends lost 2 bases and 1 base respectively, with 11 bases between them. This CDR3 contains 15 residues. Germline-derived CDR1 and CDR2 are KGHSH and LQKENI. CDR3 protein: CASSPVRQGNYGYTF. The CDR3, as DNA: TGTGCCAGCTCACCAGTCCGGCAGGGTAACTATGGCTACACCTTC.

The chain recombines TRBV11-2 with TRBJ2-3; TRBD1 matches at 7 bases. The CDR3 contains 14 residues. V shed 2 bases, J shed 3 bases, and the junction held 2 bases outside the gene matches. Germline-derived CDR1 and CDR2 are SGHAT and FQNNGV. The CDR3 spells CASSLYRGTDTQYF. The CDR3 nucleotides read TGTGCCAGCAGCTTATACAGGGGTACAGATACGCAGTATTTT. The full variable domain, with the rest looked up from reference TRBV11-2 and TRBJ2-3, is EAGVAQSPRYKIIEKRQSVAFWCNPISGHATLYWYQQILGQGPKLLIQFQNNGVVDDSQLPKDRFSAERLKGVDSTLKIQPAKLEDSAVYLCASSLYRGTDTQYFGPGTRLTVL.

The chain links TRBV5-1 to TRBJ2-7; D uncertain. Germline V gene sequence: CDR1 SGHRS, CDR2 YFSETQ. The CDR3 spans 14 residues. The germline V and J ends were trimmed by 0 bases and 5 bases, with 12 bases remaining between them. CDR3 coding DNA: TGCGCCAGCAGCTTGGGTAGTCCCGGAGACGAGCAGTACTTC. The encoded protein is CASSLGSPGDEQYF.

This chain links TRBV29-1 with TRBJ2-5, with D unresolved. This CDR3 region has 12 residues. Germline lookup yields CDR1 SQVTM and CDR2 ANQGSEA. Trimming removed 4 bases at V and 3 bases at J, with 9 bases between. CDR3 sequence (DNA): TGCAGCGTTGGGTCGTCAGAAGAGACCCAGTACTTC. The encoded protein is CSVGSSEETQYF.

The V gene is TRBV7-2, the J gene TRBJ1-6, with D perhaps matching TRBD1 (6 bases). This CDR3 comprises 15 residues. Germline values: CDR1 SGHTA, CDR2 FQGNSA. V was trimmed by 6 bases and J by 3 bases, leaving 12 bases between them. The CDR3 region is CASRGGGNYNSPLHF. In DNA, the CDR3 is TGTGCCAGCAGGGGAGGGGGAAACTATAATTCACCCCTCCACTTT.

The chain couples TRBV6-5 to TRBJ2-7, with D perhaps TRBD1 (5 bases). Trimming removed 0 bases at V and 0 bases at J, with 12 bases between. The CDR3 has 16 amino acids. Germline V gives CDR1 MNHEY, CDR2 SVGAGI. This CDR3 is CASSYSITGFSYEQYF. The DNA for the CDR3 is TGTGCCAGCAGTTACTCTATAACAGGATTCTCCTACGAGCAGTACTTC.

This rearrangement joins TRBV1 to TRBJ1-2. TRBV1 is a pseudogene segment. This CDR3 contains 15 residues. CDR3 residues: CTSSQASTGYSGYTF. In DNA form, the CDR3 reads TGCACCAGCAGCCAAGCCAGTACGGGATATAGCGGCTACACCTTC.

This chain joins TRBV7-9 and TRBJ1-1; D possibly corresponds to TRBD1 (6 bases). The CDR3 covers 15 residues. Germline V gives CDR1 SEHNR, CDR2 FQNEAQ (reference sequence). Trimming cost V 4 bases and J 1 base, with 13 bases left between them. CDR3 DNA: TGTGCCAGCAGCTCGCGAGGGGGATCGAACACTGAAGCTTTCTTT. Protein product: CASSSRGGSNTEAFF. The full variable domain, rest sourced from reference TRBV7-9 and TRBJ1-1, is DTGVSQNPRHKITKRGQNVTFRCDPISEHNRLYWYRQTLGQGPEFLTYFQNEAQLEKSRLLSDRFSAERPKGSFSTLEIQRTEQGDSAMYLCASSSRGGSNTEAFFGQGTRLTVV.

The CDR3 sequence: CASSEGQTYQETQYF. CDR3 sequence (DNA): TGTGCCAGCAGTGAGGGACAGACGTACCAAGAGACCCAGTACTTC. The chain couples TRBV25-1 to TRBJ2-5, with TRBD1 identical over 7 bases. The CDR3 extends over 15 amino acids. Unmatched junction bases numbered 4, after V lost 3 bases and J lost 0 bases. Per germline, CDR1 MGHDK and CDR2 SYGVNS.

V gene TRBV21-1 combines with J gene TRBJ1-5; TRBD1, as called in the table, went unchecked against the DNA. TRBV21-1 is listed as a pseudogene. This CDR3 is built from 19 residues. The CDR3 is CASSKALGDRPYSNQPQHF. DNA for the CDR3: TGTGCCAGCAGCAAAGCGCTGGGGGACAGGCCTTATAGCAATCAGCCCCAGCATTTT.

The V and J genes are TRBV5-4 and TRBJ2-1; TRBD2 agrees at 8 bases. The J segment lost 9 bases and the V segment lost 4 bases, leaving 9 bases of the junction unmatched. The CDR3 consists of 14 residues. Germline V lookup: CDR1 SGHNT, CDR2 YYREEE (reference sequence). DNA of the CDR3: TGTGCCAGCAGCACCCGGACTAGCCCCAGTGAGCAGTTCTTC. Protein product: CASSTRTSPSEQFF.

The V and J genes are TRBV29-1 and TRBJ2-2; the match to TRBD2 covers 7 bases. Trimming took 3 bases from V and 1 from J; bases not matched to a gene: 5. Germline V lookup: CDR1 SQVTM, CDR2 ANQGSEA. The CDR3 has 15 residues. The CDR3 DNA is TGCAGCGTTGATCGGCGGGAGAAGAACACCGGGGAGCTGTTTTTT. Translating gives CSVDRREKNTGELFF.

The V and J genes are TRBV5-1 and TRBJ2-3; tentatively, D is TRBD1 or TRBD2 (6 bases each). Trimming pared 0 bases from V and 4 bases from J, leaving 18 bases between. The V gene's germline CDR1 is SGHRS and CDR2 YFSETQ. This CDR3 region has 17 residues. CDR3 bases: TGCGCCAGCAGCTTGGCCGTCAACCCCGGGGGCCCAGATACGCAGTATTTT. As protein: CASSLAVNPGGPDTQYF.

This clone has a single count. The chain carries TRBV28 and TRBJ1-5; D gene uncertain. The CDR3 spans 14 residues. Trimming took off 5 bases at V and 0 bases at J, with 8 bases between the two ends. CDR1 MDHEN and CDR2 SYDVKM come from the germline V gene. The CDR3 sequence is CASSVGNSNQPQHF. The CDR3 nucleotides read TGTGCCAGCAGTGTCGGGAATAGCAATCAGCCCCAGCATTTT.